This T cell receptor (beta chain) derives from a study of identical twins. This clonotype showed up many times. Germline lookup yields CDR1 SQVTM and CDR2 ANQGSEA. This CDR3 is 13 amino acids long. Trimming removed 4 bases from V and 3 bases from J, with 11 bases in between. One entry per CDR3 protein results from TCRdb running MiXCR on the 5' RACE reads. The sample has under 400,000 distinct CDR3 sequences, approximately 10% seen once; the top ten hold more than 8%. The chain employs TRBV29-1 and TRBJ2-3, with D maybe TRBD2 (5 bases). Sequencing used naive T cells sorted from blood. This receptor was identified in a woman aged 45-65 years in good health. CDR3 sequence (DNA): TGCAGCGTTGTGCTAGCCTGGACAGATACGCAGTATTTT. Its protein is CSVVLAWTDTQYF.